These 18 T cell receptor beta chains were sequenced from one sample in a study of T cell responses to AZD1222 COVID-19 vaccine. Using immunoSEQ multiplex PCR, the repertoire was profiled, and TCRdb retains in-frame clones only, with some absent. The sample shows 250,000 or so clones, approximately 93% of them seen only once. The sequenced sample was peripheral blood, obtained on day 0 of AZD1222 vaccination. The source of these receptors is an adult in good health.

The chain uses TRBV7-9 and TRBJ2-1; 10 nucleotides line up with TRBD2. The length of the CDR3 is 15 residues. With V trimmed by 2 bases and J by 4 bases, 2 bases remained unmatched. Germline loops: CDR1 SEHNR, CDR2 FQNEAQ (reference sequence). This CDR3 is CASSLQRGGYNEQFF. The DNA for the CDR3 is TGTGCCAGCAGCTTACAGCGGGGGGGTTACAATGAGCAGTTCTTC.

The rearrangement links TRBV27 to TRBJ2-7; 7 bases match TRBD1. Germline V CDR1 and CDR2: MNHEY, SMNVEV (reference sequence). The V gene end was trimmed by 5 bases and the J gene end by 2 bases; junction bases not matched to a gene: 9. This CDR3 is 15 amino acids long. CDR3 nucleotide sequence: TGTGCCAGCAGTGCCTGGGACAGTCCCACCTACGAGCAGTACTTC. It encodes CASSAWDSPTYEQYF.

The chain is built from TRBV4-3 and TRBJ1-2, with unresolved D. Per germline, CDR1 LGHNA and CDR2 YSLEER. Trimming took off 4 bases at V and 2 bases at J, with 14 bases between the two ends. The CDR3 sequence is 15 residues long. DNA for the CDR3: TGCGCCAGCAGCCCGAAGTGGATAAGCAACTATGGCTACACCTTC. This sequence encodes CASSPKWISNYGYTF.

The chain links TRBV2 to TRBJ2-7, with D possibly TRBD1 on 6 matching bases. Germline CDR1 is SNHLY and CDR2 is FYNNEI. This CDR3 contains 14 residues. The ends were cut back, 4 bases at V and 3 bases at J, with 13 bases in the middle. Written as DNA, the CDR3 is TGTGCCAGCAGTGGGACAGCCCTCGACTACGAGCAGTACTTC. It yields the protein CASSGTALDYEQYF.

The chain has TRBV6-5 and TRBJ1-5, with D perhaps TRBD1 (5 bases). The CDR3 has 13 residues. V dropped 6 bases and J dropped 4 bases, with 10 bases sitting between them. The germline V gene encodes CDR1 MNHEY and CDR2 SVGAGI. The CDR3 sequence: CASSRQRNQPQHF. In DNA, the CDR3 is TGTGCCAGCAGCCGACAGAGGAATCAGCCCCAGCATTTT.

In this sample, this clone turned up once. This sequence joins TRBV7-3 and TRBJ2-7; D possibly corresponds to TRBD1 (6 bases). Germline-derived CDR1 and CDR2 are SGHTA and FQGTGA. The CDR3 is 15 residues long. The V end was cut by 5 bases, the J end by 2 bases, with 16 bases between. The CDR3 DNA reads as TGTGCCAGCAGCCGGGACGCCCAGGGGCCCTACGAGCAGTACTTC. Its translation: CASSRDAQGPYEQYF.

Points on this clone: The germline gene is not matched at one end of the junction; a read error may be the cause. The rearrangement joins TRBV18 to TRBJ2-2, with 9 positions matching TRBD1. Germline CDR1 reads KGHSH; CDR2 reads LQKENI. The CDR3 covers 16 residues. CDR3 nucleotides: TGTGCCAGCTCATCACCCAACAGGGGGCATGGCGGGGAGCTGTTTTTT. It yields the protein CASSSPNRGHGGELFF.

The chain has TRBV19 and TRBJ2-7, with a possible D match to TRBD2 (6 bases). Per the germline V gene, CDR1 is LNHDA and CDR2 is SQIVND (reference sequence). The CDR3 spans 15 residues. V dropped 7 bases and J dropped 0 bases, with 16 bases sitting between them. CDR3 nucleotides: TGTGCCAGTACCATACGGGCGGGGAACTCCTACGAGCAGTACTTC. It translates to CASTIRAGNSYEQYF.

This chain connects TRBV29-1 to TRBJ2-3, with D perhaps TRBD2 (5 bases). Germline lookup yields CDR1 SQVTM and CDR2 ANQGSEA. Deletions cut 6 bases from V and 1 base from J, with 14 bases between. The CDR3 has 14 amino acids. The CDR3 region has the DNA TGCAGCGTCGAGGCGGCGGGCGGCACAGATACGCAGTATTTT. Protein: CSVEAAGGTDTQYF.

The chain links TRBV7-8 to TRBJ2-7; D remains unclear. V was pared by 1 base and J by 0 bases, with 16 bases between. The CDR3 is made up of 17 amino acids. Germline V gene lookup returns CDR1 SGHVS and CDR2 FQNEAQ. The CDR3 nucleotides are TGTGCCAGCAGCTTAGGACCGCCGCGAACCTCCTCCTACGAGCAGTACTTC. It is translated as CASSLGPPRTSSYEQYF. Variable domain in full (rest from reference TRBV7-8 and TRBJ2-7): GAGVSQSPRYKVAKRGQDVALRCDPISGHVSLFWYQQALGQGPEFLTYFQNEAQLDKSGLPSDRFFAERPEGSVSTLKIQRTQQEDSAVYLCASSLGPPRTSSYEQYFGPGTRLTVT.

The chain couples TRBV6-6 to TRBJ1-1; tentatively, D is TRBD1 (6 bases). The CDR3 contains 15 residues. Germline values: CDR1 MNHNY, CDR2 SVGAGI (reference sequence). Trimming cost V 0 bases and J 11 bases, with 19 bases left between them. This CDR3 reads CASSYSTGGAGGAFF. CDR3 DNA sequence: TGTGCCAGCAGTTACTCTACGGGGGGCGCCGGTGGGGCTTTCTTT.

The chain employs TRBV7-9 and TRBJ2-1, with a tentative D call TRBD1 (6 bases). V lost 1 base to trimming and J lost 8 bases, with 9 bases between them. Germline V CDR1 and CDR2: SEHNR, FQNEAQ (reference sequence). The CDR3 runs to 13 residues. CDR3 protein: CASSLGRGDEQFF. As DNA, the CDR3 is TGTGCCAGCAGCTTAGGCAGGGGAGATGAGCAGTTCTTC.

V gene TRBV19 combines with J gene TRBJ1-5; D perhaps matches TRBD1 (6 bases). This CDR3 region has 15 residues. V was pared by 5 bases and J by 2 bases, with 13 bases between. The germline V gene encodes CDR1 LNHDA and CDR2 SQIVND (reference sequence). The CDR3 loop is CASSVRDTRNQPQHF. DNA of the CDR3: TGTGCCAGTAGTGTTAGGGACACCCGCAATCAGCCCCAGCATTTT. The variable domain in full, completed from reference TRBV19 and TRBJ1-5, reads DGGITQSPKYLFRKEGQNVTLSCEQNLNHDAMYWYRQDPGQGLRLIYYSQIVNDFQKGDIAEGYSVSREKKESFPLTVTSAQKNPTAFYLCASSVRDTRNQPQHFGDGTRLSIL.

CDR3 sequence: CASSPLAAHEQFF. CDR3 nucleotide sequence: TGTGCCAGCAGCCCCTTAGCCGCCCATGAGCAGTTCTTC. This chain joins TRBV11-1 and TRBJ2-1; D is undetermined. Between the trimmed V and J ends, which lost 5 bases and 8 bases, there was a span of 13 bases. This CDR3 region has 13 residues. Per the germline V gene, CDR1 is SGHAT and CDR2 is FQDESV (reference sequence). Based on the CDR3 plus reference TRBV11-1 and TRBJ2-1, the full variable domain is EAEVAQSPRYKITEKSQAVAFWCDPISGHATLYWYRQILGQGPELLVQFQDESVVDDSQLPKDRFSAERLKGVDSTLKIQPAELGDSAMYLCASSPLAAHEQFFGPGTRLTVL.

This clone was detected ten times or more. The chain links TRBV10-1 to TRBJ2-5, with D maybe TRBD2 (5 bases). Trimming shortened V by 0 bases and J by 7 bases, and 9 bases separated the two germline ends. The CDR3 is 13 residues long. The germline V gene has CDR1 WNHNN and CDR2 SYGVQD (reference sequence). The CDR3 region has the DNA TGCGCCAGCAGTGAGTCTAGCGCGGCGACCCAGTACTTC. It encodes CASSESSAATQYF.

The rearrangement links TRBV5-1 to TRBJ1-1, with TRBD1 as a possible D gene (5 bases). The germline CDR1 and CDR2 sequences are SGHRS and YFSETQ. Trimming took 0 bases from V and 6 from J, leaving 9 bases between them. The CDR3 loop spans 13 amino acids. CDR3 in amino acids: CASSLAGFSEAFF. The CDR3 DNA reads as TGCGCCAGCAGCTTGGCAGGGTTCTCTGAAGCTTTCTTT. The variable domain in full, with the rest retrieved from reference TRBV5-1 and TRBJ1-1, is KAGVTQTPRYLIKTRGQQVTLSCSPISGHRSVSWYQQTPGQGLQFLFEYFSETQRNKGNFPGRFSGRQFSNSRSEMNVSTLELGDSALYLCASSLAGFSEAFFGQGTRLTVV.

The chain links TRBV7-8 to TRBJ2-2; 9 bases are a match to TRBD1. The V gene's germline CDR1 is SGHVS and CDR2 FQNEAQ. CDR3 size: 13 residues. V lost 6 bases, J lost 6 bases, and 2 bases stayed unmatched. The chain's CDR3 is CASRRDRAGELFF. DNA for the CDR3: TGTGCCAGCAGACGGGACAGGGCCGGGGAGCTGTTTTTT.

V and J are TRBV5-4 and TRBJ2-7; TRBD1 matches at 8 bases. Trimming at V came to 4 bases and at J to 6 bases, leaving 6 bases not matched to a gene. The V gene's germline CDR1 is SGHNT and CDR2 YYREEE (reference sequence). The CDR3 contains 13 residues. The CDR3 reads CASSPGQGLEQYF. DNA of the CDR3: TGTGCCAGCAGCCCCGGACAGGGCCTCGAGCAGTACTTC.